The rows below give T cell receptor beta chains drawn from one sample of a study of blood T cell repertoires in COVID-19. The assay was immunoSEQ multiplex PCR, and TCRdb's table has in-frame clones only and misses some. The repertoire has under 95,000 clones, roughly 84% of them found once; the top ten carry approximately 10%. Material for sequencing was peripheral blood. These receptors originate from a man aged 65 to 85 with acute or convalescent COVID-19. The CDR3 runs from the conserved cysteine through the conserved F or W. The D gene is left open where the match is weak. The size field is filled for only some rows; it gives once, few, many or a size class.

D gene,J gene,clone size,V gene,CDR3 DNA,CDR3 protein
NA,TRBJ2-3,few,TRBV13,TGTGCCAGCGCGGAGATTAGCGCGGATACGCAGTATTTT,CASAEISADTQYF
NA,TRBJ1-6,NA,TRBV19,TGTGCCAGTAGTCCCCGCGGACCACAGGATTCACCCCTCCACTTT,CASSPRGPQDSPLHF
TRBD1,TRBJ1-2,NA,TRBV7-9,TGTGCCAGCAGTCGACAGGGGGCTGAGGGTGGCTACACCTTC,CASSRQGAEGGYTF
NA,TRBJ2-5,NA,TRBV5-6,TGTGCCAGCAGCTCCTTTTGGACTCTTAGGGAAAGGGAGACCCAGTACTTC,CASSSFWTLRERETQYF
TRBD2,TRBJ2-5,NA,TRBV5-1,TGCGCCAGCAGCTTAGCGGGGGCACACTCCGGGGCAGAGACCCAGTACTTC,CASSLAGAHSGAETQYF
TRBD1,TRBJ1-5,NA,TRBV2,TGTGCCAGCACGCCGACAGGGGGAGGTCAGCCCCAGCATTTT,CASTPTGGGQPQHF
NA,TRBJ2-2,NA,TRBV10-3,TGTGCCATCAGTGGGCAAGTGCTTGACACCGGGGAGCTGTTTTTT,CAISGQVLDTGELFF
TRBD2,TRBJ2-5,NA,TRBV5-1,TGCGCCAGCAGCCTGCGGGGGGACCAAGAGACCCAGTACTTC,CASSLRGDQETQYF
NA,TRBJ1-4,NA,TRBV28,TGTGCCAGCAGTCCCCCAGGGGCAACTAATGAAAAACTGTTTTTT,CASSPPGATNEKLFF
TRBD2,TRBJ2-3,NA,TRBV29-1,TGCAGCACCAGGAGGGGGACTAGCGGGGAGGGAGATACGCAGTATTTT,CSTRRGTSGEGDTQYF
NA,TRBJ1-5,NA,TRBV5-1,TGCGCCAGCAGCTTGGGCCCAGGGCTAAATCAGCCCCAGCATTTT,CASSLGPGLNQPQHF
NA,TRBJ2-2,NA,TRBV24-1,TGTGCCACCGGAAGTCGTACCGGCAGGTCGAACACCGGGGAGCTGTTTTTT,CATGSRTGRSNTGELFF
TRBD1,TRBJ2-1,NA,TRBV18,TGTGCCAGCTCACGTCAGACAGGGGGCTTGGGGAATGAGCAGTTCTTC,CASSRQTGGLGNEQFF
TRBD2,TRBJ2-2,NA,TRBV5-4,TGTGCCAGCAGCTTGGGCGCGGGGGGGCTGAACACCGGGGAGCTGTTTTTT,CASSLGAGGLNTGELFF
TRBD2,TRBJ2-1,once,TRBV19,TGTGCCAGTAGTATCGCCAGCGGGGGATACAATGAGCAGTTCTTC,CASSIASGGYNEQFF
NA,TRBJ1-1,medium-sized,TRBV7-2,TGTGCCAGCAGCCCCGGGGGGCTGAACACTGAAGCTTTCTTT,CASSPGGLNTEAFF
NA,TRBJ1-1,NA,TRBV2,TGTGCCAGCTATAGCTTGAACACTGAAGCTTTCTTT,CASYSLNTEAFF
TRBD2,TRBJ2-1,NA,TRBV3-1/TRBV3-2,TGTGCCAGCAGCCAAGGGCAAGCGGGGGGGAGTGAGCAGTTCTTC,CASSQGQAGGSEQFF
TRBD1,TRBJ1-4,NA,TRBV6-5,TGTGCCACCCAGGGACAGATGAATGAAAAACTGTTTTTT,CATQGQMNEKLFF
TRBD2,TRBJ2-5,once,TRBV4-2,TGTGCCAGCAGCCAAGCAAGATCTAGCGGGGGGCCTGGGGGGACCCAGTACTTC,CASSQARSSGGPGGTQYF
TRBD1,TRBJ2-3,NA,TRBV5-1,TGCGCCAGCAGCTCGACAGACAGGGGAATCACAGATACGCAGTATTTT,CASSSTDRGITDTQYF
NA,TRBJ2-7,NA,TRBV28,TGTGCCAGCAGTCCAGATTTGTACGAGCAGTACTTC,CASSPDLYEQYF
TRBD1,TRBJ1-2,NA,TRBV19,TGTGCCAGTAGCCGGGACAGGGGAATCTATGGCTACACCTTC,CASSRDRGIYGYTF
NA,TRBJ1-2,NA,TRBV29-1,TGCAGCGTCCGGACTGGAAAGCTTGGCTACACCTTC,CSVRTGKLGYTF
NA,TRBJ2-2,NA,TRBV6-5,TGTGCCAGCCGATCCGGGGGGAACACCGGGGAGCTGTTTTTT,CASRSGGNTGELFF
NA,TRBJ1-4,NA,TRBV5-4,TGTGCCAGCAGCTTCGGGGGAATCAACACTAATGAAAAACTGTTTTTT,CASSFGGINTNEKLFF
NA,TRBJ1-5,NA,TRBV6-1,TGTGCCAGCAGTGAACTAGAAGCAGCCCAGCATTTT,CASSELEAAQHF
TRBD2,TRBJ2-3,NA,TRBV4-1,TGCGCCAGCAGCCAAGATCCTTTCGCTAGCGGGGGGACGCAGTATTTT,CASSQDPFASGGTQYF
NA,TRBJ2-1,NA,TRBV7-6,TGTGCCAGCAGCTTTTTACTAACCGAGCAGTTCTTC,CASSFLLTEQFF
NA,TRBJ1-4,NA,TRBV4-1,TGCGCCAGCAGCCAAGGGGGGCGGCTTGAAAAACTGTTTTTT,CASSQGGRLEKLFF
TRBD1,TRBJ2-2,once,TRBV19,TGTGCCAGTAGTATGGACAGGGCGAACACCGGGGAGCTGTTTTTT,CASSMDRANTGELFF
NA,TRBJ1-2,NA,TRBV3-1/TRBV3-2,TGTGCCAGCAGCCAAGAAGGGAGAGGCTACACCTTC,CASSQEGRGYTF
TRBD1,TRBJ1-1,NA,TRBV6-5,TGTGCCAGCAGTTCCGGGACAGGGAAGAAGGACACTGAAGCTTTCTTT,CASSSGTGKKDTEAFF
NA,TRBJ2-1,NA,TRBV7-9,TGTGCCAGCAGCCCCAGAGGGTACAATGAGCAGTTCTTC,CASSPRGYNEQFF
TRBD2,TRBJ2-5,NA,TRBV4-1,TGCGCCAGCAGCCAGGGGAGGGCAGGGGAGACCCAGTACTTC,CASSQGRAGETQYF
NA,TRBJ1-6,NA,TRBV6-5,TGTGCCAGCAGTTACTCGGGGGGGAATAATTCACCCCTCCACTTT,CASSYSGGNNSPLHF
NA,TRBJ2-2,NA,TRBV5-1,TGCGCCACCCGAGAGGCCACGTCGGCCGGGGAGCTGTTTTTT,CATREATSAGELFF
TRBD1,TRBJ2-5,NA,TRBV18,TGTGCCAGCTCAGTCAGGGGGCCCGGAGAGACCCAGTACTTC,CASSVRGPGETQYF
NA,TRBJ2-5,NA,TRBV29-1,TGCAGCGTTGAGGGGTTTGGCGGGGTGGAGACCCAGTACTTC,CSVEGFGGVETQYF
TRBD1,TRBJ1-3,NA,TRBV4-1,TGCGCCAGCAGTCGGGACAGGATAGCTGGAAACACCATATATTTT,CASSRDRIAGNTIYF
TRBD2,TRBJ2-5,NA,TRBV11-1,TGTGCCAGCAGCCCGCGGGGAGGGGAAGTGACCCAGTACTTC,CASSPRGGEVTQYF
NA,TRBJ1-5,NA,TRBV4-1,TGCGCCAGCAGCCAAGAGATGACTCTCAATCAGCCCCAGCATTTT,CASSQEMTLNQPQHF
NA,TRBJ1-4,once,TRBV5-5,TGTGCCAGCAGCTTGGCAGGGTTCGCAACTAATGAAAAACTGTTTTTT,CASSLAGFATNEKLFF
NA,TRBJ1-2,once,TRBV5-6,TGTGCCAGCAGCTTCAACCTAGATGGCTACACCTTC,CASSFNLDGYTF
NA,TRBJ1-5,NA,TRBV5-5,TGTGCCAGCAGCTTGGCCGGGGATCAGCCCCAGCATTTT,CASSLAGDQPQHF
TRBD1,TRBJ1-4,NA,TRBV10-3,TGTGCCCACGAGACAGGGTTTGAAAAACTGTTTTTT,CAHETGFEKLFF
TRBD1,TRBJ2-2,few,TRBV7-9,TGTGCCAGCAGCTTAGGAAGGACAGGGGTGGATCCCGGGGAGCTGTTTTTT,CASSLGRTGVDPGELFF
TRBD1,TRBJ1-2,NA,TRBV6-1,TGTGCCAGCAGTGAGACCGGGACAGGGGGAAGGAACTATGGCTACACCTTC,CASSETGTGGRNYGYTF
NA,TRBJ1-1,NA,TRBV25-1,TGTGCCAGCAAGACGGGTAACACTGAAGCTTTCTTT,CASKTGNTEAFF
NA,TRBJ2-2,NA,TRBV6-1,TGTGCCAGCAGTGAAGTGTCAGGCAGGGTCCCAACCGGGGAGCTGTTTTTT,CASSEVSGRVPTGELFF
NA,TRBJ1-1,NA,TRBV11-2,TGTGCCAGCAGCTTAGATCCCAGGTTCACTGAAGCTTTCTTT,CASSLDPRFTEAFF
NA,TRBJ2-1,NA,TRBV10-2,TGCGCCAGCAGGAGGGGGAATGAGCAGTTCTTC,CASRRGNEQFF
NA,TRBJ2-2,NA,TRBV24-1,TGTGCCTCCTCACAGGGCCGGGAGCTGTTTTTT,CASSQGRELFF
NA,TRBJ1-3,NA,TRBV6-5,TGTGCCAGCAGGCGGCCGGGAGGAAACACCATATATTTT,CASRRPGGNTIYF
TRBD2,TRBJ2-2,NA,TRBV11-2,TGTGCCAGCAGCTTAGAACGGGGGGGCCGTACCGGGGAGCTGTTTTTT,CASSLERGGRTGELFF
NA,TRBJ2-2,NA,TRBV12-3/TRBV12-4,TGTGCCAGCAGTTTCGGACAGCCCGGGGAGCTGTTTTTT,CASSFGQPGELFF
NA,TRBJ1-1,NA,TRBV2,TGTGCCAGCAGTGATTTACGGACTAATAATGAAGCTTTCTTT,CASSDLRTNNEAFF
NA,TRBJ1-5,NA,TRBV19,TGTGCCAGTAGTTCTCAGATTAGCAATCAGCCCCAGCATTTT,CASSSQISNQPQHF